This TCR beta chain was profiled in a study of blood T cell repertoires in COVID-19 (TCRdb year 2020). At the level of the whole study: Collaborator samples came from the United States, Italy and Spain and covered acute and convalescent phases of COVID-19. The material from the prospective study consisted of cDNA or gDNA derived from T cells, B-cell-depleted T cells, or PBMCs. Subjects who had been exposed to COVID-19, were actively infected with it, or had recovered from it provided the deeply sampled blood TCRbeta repertoires that made up the dataset. A freely available public database, intended as a resource for researchers studying the immune response to SARS-CoV-2, is where the repertoires were released. Samples were obtained from the ongoing ImmuneRACE study (first 160 participants) and from roughly 1,300 subjects provided by 6 global collaborators. Nearly every sample came with metadata listing a de-identified subject ID, COVID-19 status, age in years and sex. Where HLA class I and class II types were available, the types were taken from metadata supplied by the sample provider, not from assay-based typing. What the research found in general, with its limitations: The amount of clinical and demographic metadata varied by source and participant and was provided uncurated.

The immunoSEQ Assay, a bias-controlled multiplex PCR, was used to amplify TCRbeta CDR3 regions from genomic DNA. Concerning the study's data processing: Within the assay, amplification of reference gene primers was used to estimate how many nucleated cells each sample contained. Sequence reads were collapsed and filtered to measure the absolute abundance of every unique TCRbeta CDR3 rearrangement. For each sample, productive Simpson clonality was calculated as the square root of Simpson's diversity index across productive rearrangements. The immuneACCESS repertoire file appears here via TCRdb, limited to in-frame rearrangements. These files lack a portion of the clones; in checked studies, under half of the deficit traces to unresolved V genes, and the cause of the others is not known. V, J and clone size were drawn from that table, and D and trimming were deduced from the DNA. The sample has around 130,000 clones on record, roughly 86% of them singletons. The ten largest clones capture 15% to 20% of the sample.

Trimming at the junction amounts to 8 bases on V and 1 base on J, and the germline ends lie 15 bases apart. The germline V gene provides CDR1 MDHEN and CDR2 SYDVKM. The CDR3, from cysteine to phenylalanine, totals 14 residues. Of all the DNA, just the CDR3 is kept, 42 bases in frame from base 1. Comment on this clone: This receptor's antigen is unknown. No base quality information exists; no much larger clone differs at one position.

A second Seattle source provided samples from volunteer blood donors who had recovered from COVID-19. Whole blood was collected in K2EDTA tubes by collaborating institutions according to the institutions' own protocols. For TCRbeta analysis, collaborators shipped samples as frozen whole blood, isolated PBMCs, or DNA extracted from either of those sample types. The receptor was derived from a woman in her forties or fifties who had recovered from COVID-19. Sequenced material: peripheral blood. The sequence is built from TRBV28 and TRBJ2-7; tentative D gene TRBD2, with 5 bases matching. CDR3 reads: CASSEEPNSYEQYF. The nucleotide sequence is given as TGTGCCAGCTCGGAGGAACCAAATTCCTACGAGCAGTACTTC.